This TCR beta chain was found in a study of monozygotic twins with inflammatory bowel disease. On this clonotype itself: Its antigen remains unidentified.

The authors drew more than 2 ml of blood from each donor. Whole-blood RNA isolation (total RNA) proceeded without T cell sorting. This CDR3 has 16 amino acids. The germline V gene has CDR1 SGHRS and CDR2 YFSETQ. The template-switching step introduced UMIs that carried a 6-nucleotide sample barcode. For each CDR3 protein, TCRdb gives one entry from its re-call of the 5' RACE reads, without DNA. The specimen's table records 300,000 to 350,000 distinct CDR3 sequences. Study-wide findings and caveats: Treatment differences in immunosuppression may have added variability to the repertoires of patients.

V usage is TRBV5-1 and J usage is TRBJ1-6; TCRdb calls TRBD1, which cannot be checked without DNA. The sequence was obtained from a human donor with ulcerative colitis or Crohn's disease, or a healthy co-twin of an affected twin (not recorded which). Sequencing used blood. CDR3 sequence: CASSLILRTGDQPLHF.